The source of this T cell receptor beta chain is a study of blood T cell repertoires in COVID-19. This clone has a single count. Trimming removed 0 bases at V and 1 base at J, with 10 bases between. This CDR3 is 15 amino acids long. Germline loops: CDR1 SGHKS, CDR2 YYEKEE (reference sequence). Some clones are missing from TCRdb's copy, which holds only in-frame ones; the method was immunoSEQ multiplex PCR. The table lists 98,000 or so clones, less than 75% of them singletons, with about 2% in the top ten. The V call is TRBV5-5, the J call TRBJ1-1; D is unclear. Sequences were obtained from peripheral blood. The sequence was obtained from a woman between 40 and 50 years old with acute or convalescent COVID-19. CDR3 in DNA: TGTGCCAGCAGCTTGGTCCTAGGTTCGAACACTGAAGCTTTCTTT. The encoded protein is CASSLVLGSNTEAFF.